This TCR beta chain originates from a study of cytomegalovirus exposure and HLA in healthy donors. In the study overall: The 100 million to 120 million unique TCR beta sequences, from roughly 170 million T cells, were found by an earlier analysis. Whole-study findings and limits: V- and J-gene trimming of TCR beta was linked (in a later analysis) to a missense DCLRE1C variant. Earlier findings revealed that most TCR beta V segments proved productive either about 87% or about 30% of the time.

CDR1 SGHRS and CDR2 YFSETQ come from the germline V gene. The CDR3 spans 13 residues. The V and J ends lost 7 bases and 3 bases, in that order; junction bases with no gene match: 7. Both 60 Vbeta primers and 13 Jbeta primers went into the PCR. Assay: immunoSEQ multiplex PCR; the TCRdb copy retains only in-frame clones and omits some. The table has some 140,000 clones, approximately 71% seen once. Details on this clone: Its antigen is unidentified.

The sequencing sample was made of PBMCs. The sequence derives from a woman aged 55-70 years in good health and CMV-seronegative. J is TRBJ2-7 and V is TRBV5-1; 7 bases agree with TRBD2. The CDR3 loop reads CASGPPGGYEQYF. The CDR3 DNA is TGCGCCAGCGGACCGCCGGGGGGCTACGAGCAGTACTTC. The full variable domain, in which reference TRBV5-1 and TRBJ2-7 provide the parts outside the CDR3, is KAGVTQTPRYLIKTRGQQVTLSCSPISGHRSVSWYQQTPGQGLQFLFEYFSETQRNKGNFPGRFSGRQFSNSRSEMNVSTLELGDSALYLCASGPPGGYEQYFGPGTRLTVT.